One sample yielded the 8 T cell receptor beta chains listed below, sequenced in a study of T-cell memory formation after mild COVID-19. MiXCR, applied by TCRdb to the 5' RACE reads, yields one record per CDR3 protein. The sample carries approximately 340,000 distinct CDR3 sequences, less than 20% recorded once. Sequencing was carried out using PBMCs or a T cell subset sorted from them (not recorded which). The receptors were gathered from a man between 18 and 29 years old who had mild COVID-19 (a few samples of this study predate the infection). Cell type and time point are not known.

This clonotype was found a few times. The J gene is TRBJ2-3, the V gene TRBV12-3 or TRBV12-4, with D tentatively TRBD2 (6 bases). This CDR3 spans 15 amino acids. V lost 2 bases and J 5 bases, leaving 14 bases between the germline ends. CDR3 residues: CASSLYIRAGDTQYF. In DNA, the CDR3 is TGTGCCAGCAGTTTATATATTCGAGCGGGAGATACGCAGTATTTT.

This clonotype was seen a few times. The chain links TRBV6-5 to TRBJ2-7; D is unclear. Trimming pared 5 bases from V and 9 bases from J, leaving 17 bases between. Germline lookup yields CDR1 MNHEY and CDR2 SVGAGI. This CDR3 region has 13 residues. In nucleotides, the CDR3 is TGTGCCAGCAGTGGTCAGAGAGGTCGCGCGCAGTACTTC. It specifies CASSGQRGRAQYF.

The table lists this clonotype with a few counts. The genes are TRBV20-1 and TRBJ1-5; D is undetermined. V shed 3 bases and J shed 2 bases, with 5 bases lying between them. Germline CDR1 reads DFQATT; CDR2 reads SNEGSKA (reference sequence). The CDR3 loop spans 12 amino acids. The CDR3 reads CSASDGNQPQHF. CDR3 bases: TGCAGTGCTAGCGATGGCAATCAGCCCCAGCATTTT.

The CDR3: CASSQLQERNSPLHF. The CDR3 nucleotides read TGTGCCAGCAGCCAGCTACAGGAAAGGAATTCACCCCTCCACTTT. V gene TRBV4-2 combines with J gene TRBJ1-6, with a tentative D call TRBD1 (5 bases). The V gene lost 3 bases and the J gene lost 7 bases, with 13 bases spanning the gap. The V gene's germline CDR1 is LGHNA and CDR2 YNFKEQ. The CDR3 loop spans 15 amino acids.

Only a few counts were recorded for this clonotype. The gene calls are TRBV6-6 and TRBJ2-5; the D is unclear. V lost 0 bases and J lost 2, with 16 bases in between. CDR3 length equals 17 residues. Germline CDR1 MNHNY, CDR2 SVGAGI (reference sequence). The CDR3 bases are TGTGCCAGCAGTTACTCTTCCTGGACCCTCGGGCAAGAGACCCAGTACTTC. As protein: CASSYSSWTLGQETQYF.

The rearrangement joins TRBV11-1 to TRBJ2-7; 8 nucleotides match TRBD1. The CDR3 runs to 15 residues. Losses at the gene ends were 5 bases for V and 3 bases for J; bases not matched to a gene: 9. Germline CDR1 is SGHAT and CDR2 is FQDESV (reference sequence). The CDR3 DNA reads TGTGCCAGCAGCCGTGGACAGGGACCTTACTACGAGCAGTACTTC. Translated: CASSRGQGPYYEQYF.

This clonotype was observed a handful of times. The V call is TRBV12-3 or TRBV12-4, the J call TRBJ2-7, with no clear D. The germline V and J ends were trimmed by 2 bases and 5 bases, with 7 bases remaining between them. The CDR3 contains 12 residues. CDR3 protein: CASSLIGHEQYF. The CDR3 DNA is TGTGCCAGCAGTTTAATAGGGCACGAGCAGTACTTC.

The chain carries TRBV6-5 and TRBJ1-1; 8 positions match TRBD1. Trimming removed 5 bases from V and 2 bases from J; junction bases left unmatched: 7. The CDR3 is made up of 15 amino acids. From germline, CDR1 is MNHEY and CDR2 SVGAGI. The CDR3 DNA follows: TGTGCCAGCAGTGTGGACAGGGCCGCTAACACTGAAGCTTTCTTT. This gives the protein CASSVDRAANTEAFF.